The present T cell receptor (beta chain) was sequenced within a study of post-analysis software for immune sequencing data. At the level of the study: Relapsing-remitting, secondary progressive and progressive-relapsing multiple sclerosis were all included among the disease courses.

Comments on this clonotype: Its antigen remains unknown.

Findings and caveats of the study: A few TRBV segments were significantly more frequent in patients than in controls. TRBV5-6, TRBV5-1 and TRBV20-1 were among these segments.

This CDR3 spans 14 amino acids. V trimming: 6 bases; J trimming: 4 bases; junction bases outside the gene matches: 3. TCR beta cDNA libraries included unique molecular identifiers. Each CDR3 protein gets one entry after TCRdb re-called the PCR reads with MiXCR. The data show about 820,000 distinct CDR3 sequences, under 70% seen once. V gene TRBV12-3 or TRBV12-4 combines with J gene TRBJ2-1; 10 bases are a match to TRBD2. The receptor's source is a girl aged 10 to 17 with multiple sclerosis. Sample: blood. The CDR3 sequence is CASRTSGLYNEQFF. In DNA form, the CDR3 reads TGTGCCAGCAGGACTAGCGGGCTTTACAATGAGCAGTTCTTC.